The clone carrying this T cell receptor (beta chain) was seen a single time. Libraries were prepared by immunoSEQ multiplex PCR; TCRdb keeps only in-frame clonotypes and omits some of them. There are about 74,000 clones in the sample; about 92% occur only once, and just over 9% lies in the top ten. This specimen belongs to a study of blood T cell repertoires in COVID-19. The CDR3 consists of 12 residues. Trimming took 4 bases from V and 11 from J; bases not matched to a gene: 8. From germline, CDR1 is SGHRS and CDR2 YFSETQ. The TCR was taken from a human donor in a cohort sampled during active COVID-19. Sequenced material: peripheral blood. V gene TRBV5-1 combines with J gene TRBJ2-5; TRBD2 matches 7 bases. Here the CDR3 reads CASSEPGGEQYF. In DNA, the CDR3 is TGCGCCAGCAGCGAACCTGGGGGGGAACAGTACTTC.